This T cell receptor beta chain derives from a study of T cell responses to AZD1222 COVID-19 vaccine. Clones were read by immunoSEQ multiplex PCR, and TCRdb kept only the in-frame ones, dropping some. Of over 100,000 clones in the sample, roughly 88% are singletons; the top ten hold about 13%. Study conclusions and caveats: Baseline seropositives among AZD1222 recipients totaled only 5 or 6. Donors were chiefly white British, with a greater number of females, and clonal diversity was perhaps underestimated. Breadth and depth of Spike-specific TCRs rose after two AZD1222 doses.

This clone was picked up one time. Its specificity is not known. The specimen was peripheral blood, collected on day 0 of MenACWY control vaccination. This sequence was found in an adult in good health.

CDR3 loop: CASSQEGGWYEQYF. Here the CDR3 DNA reads TGTGCCAGCAGCCAAGAGGGGGGATGGTACGAGCAGTACTTC. The chain combines TRBV3-1 (or the pseudogene TRBV3-2) with TRBJ2-7, with D tentatively TRBD2 (6 bases). The CDR3 is 14 residues long. Germline V gene sequence: CDR1 LGHDT, CDR2 YNNKEL (reference sequence). With 0 bases removed from V and 4 bases from J, the gap between germline ends came to 10 bases.